A single count supports the clone carrying this TCR beta chain. Antigen specificity is unknown. This sample stems from a study of cytomegalovirus exposure and HLA in healthy donors. Across the study: One earlier analysis, a look at 180 million or so T cells, found some 100 million unique TCR beta sequences. Study-wide results and limits: Later analysis found that TCR beta chains associated with HLA were more clonally expanded than other, equally common chains.

The germline gives CDR1 MDHEN, CDR2 SYDVKM. CDR3 size: 14 residues. V was clipped by 5 bases and J by 5 bases; unmatched bases: 4. The study ran its PCR with 60 Vbeta and 13 Jbeta primers. Original methodology: Later analysis identified tens of millions of unique TCR beta chains, some 10 million shared. Clones were sequenced by immunoSEQ multiplex PCR, and TCRdb holds only the in-frame ones, with some missing. V and J calls and clone size are those listed in that table; D and trimming were worked out from the DNA. The sample includes some 140,000 clones, 80% of them seen just once. This receptor was obtained from a middle-aged woman in good health and CMV-seropositive. Sequencing used PBMCs. The gene calls are TRBV28 and TRBJ2-1, with 9 bases aligning to TRBD2. This CDR3 reads CASSMAGGDNEQFF. CDR3 coding DNA: TGTGCCAGCAGTATGGCGGGAGGGGACAATGAGCAGTTCTTC.